One sample yielded the 23 T cell receptor beta chains listed below, sequenced in a study of T-cell reconstitution after alpha-beta-depleted transplantation in children. Unique molecular identifiers were incorporated into the prepared TCRbeta library. TCRdb re-called the PCR reads through MiXCR, storing one row per CDR3 protein. The sample holds about 78,000 distinct CDR3 sequences, 12% to 15% seen once. The material sequenced was PBMCs, mostly from graft donor cells, taken 180 days after TCRalphabeta/CD19-depleted stem cell transplant. Every receptor here comes from a male patient aged 2-10 years who had a stem cell transplant for acute lymphoblastic leukemia, so the T cells may come from the graft donor.

This clonotype was counted ten times or more. V is TRBV4-3 and J is TRBJ2-7; TRBD2 matches at 8 bases. There are 16 residues in the CDR3. With 4 bases clipped from V and 3 bases from J, the junction kept 11 bases outside the gene matches. The germline V gene encodes CDR1 LGHNA and CDR2 YSLEER. The CDR3 DNA follows: TGCGCCAGCAGCCGACAGCGGGGGACCTGGGACTACGAGCAGTACTTC. It encodes CASSRQRGTWDYEQYF.

The CDR3 DNA is TGTGCCAGCAGTTTCACCCGGGAGGGCCCTGAGACCCAGTACTTC. This sequence encodes CASSFTREGPETQYF. The chain is built from TRBV6-5 and TRBJ2-5, with 8 bases lining up with TRBD2. Looked up from germline, CDR1 is MNHEY and CDR2 is SVGAGI. This CDR3 has 15 residues. Losses at the gene ends were 4 bases for V and 5 bases for J; bases not matched to a gene: 9.

The chain has TRBV20-1 and TRBJ2-7, with TRBD2 identical over 8 bases. The V gene's germline CDR1 is DFQATT and CDR2 SNEGSKA (reference sequence). The CDR3 consists of 12 residues. The J segment lost 4 bases and the V segment lost 6 bases, leaving 5 bases of the junction unmatched. CDR3 nucleotides: TGCAGTGCCCGCGGACTAGCATACGAGCAGTACTTC. Its translation: CSARGLAYEQYF.

In its sample, this clonotype was seen a few times. The chain has TRBV6-5 and TRBJ1-2, with a possible D match to TRBD1 (5 bases). This CDR3 spans 13 amino acids. The germline gives CDR1 MNHEY, CDR2 SVGAGI. V was clipped by 4 bases and J by 6 bases, with 12 bases between them. This CDR3 reads CASSFARVHGYTF. CDR3 DNA: TGTGCCAGCAGTTTTGCCAGGGTGCATGGCTACACCTTC.

The chain combines TRBV28 with TRBJ1-2; D unclear. The germline V and J ends were trimmed by 4 bases and 2 bases, with 8 bases remaining between them. This CDR3 has 13 residues. From germline, CDR1 is MDHEN and CDR2 SYDVKM. The CDR3 sequence is CASSYAANYGYTF. CDR3 sequence (DNA): TGTGCCAGCAGTTACGCAGCAAACTATGGCTACACCTTC.

The chain combines TRBV28 with TRBJ1-3; D gene ambiguous. CDR1 and CDR2 from the germline V gene are MDHEN and SYDVKM. V dropped 6 bases and J dropped 10 bases, with 13 bases sitting between them. This CDR3 has 12 amino acids. CDR3 sequence reads: CASRWSAGTIYF. CDR3 coding DNA: TGTGCCAGCAGGTGGTCAGCCGGAACCATATATTTT.

This clonotype has a handful of counts. The gene calls are TRBV20-1 and TRBJ2-3, with 10 nucleotides matching TRBD1. Trimming cost V 5 bases and J 2 bases; bases outside gene matches: 10. The germline V gene has CDR1 DFQATT and CDR2 SNEGSKA (reference sequence). The CDR3 totals 16 residues. CDR3 in amino acids: CSAGRYGTGATDTQYF. CDR3 bases: TGCAGTGCTGGTCGATATGGGACAGGGGCCACAGATACGCAGTATTTT.

This clonotype showed up many times. This chain uses TRBV5-1 with TRBJ1-1; the D is unclear. Trimming pared 0 bases from V and 9 bases from J, leaving 6 bases between. The CDR3 covers 11 residues. The germline V gene has CDR1 SGHRS and CDR2 YFSETQ. The chain's CDR3 is CASSLEKKAFF. The CDR3 bases are TGCGCCAGCAGCTTGGAGAAAAAAGCTTTCTTT.

This rearrangement joins TRBV5-1 to TRBJ1-2; the match to TRBD1 covers 7 bases. This CDR3 is built from 14 residues. V shed 1 base and J 4 bases; nucleotides not matched to a gene: 4. Germline-derived CDR1 and CDR2 are SGHRS and YFSETQ. CDR3: CASSLTGEAYGYTF. The CDR3 DNA is TGCGCCAGCAGCTTGACAGGGGAGGCCTATGGCTACACCTTC.

This clonotype was seen only a few times. The rearrangement joins TRBV18 to TRBJ1-2, with D perhaps TRBD1 (5 bases). Germline CDR1 is KGHSH and CDR2 is LQKENI. This CDR3 has 13 residues. V was trimmed by 2 bases and J by 3 bases, leaving 7 bases between them. Here the CDR3 reads CASSPSGDYGYTF. The CDR3 DNA is TGTGCCAGCTCACCATCGGGGGACTATGGCTACACCTTC.

The chain joins TRBV7-2 to TRBJ2-1; 15 positions agree with TRBD2. Germline V gene lookup returns CDR1 SGHTA and CDR2 FQGNSA. The CDR3 length is 18 residues. V gave up 5 bases and J gave up 7 bases; unmatched junction bases: 12. In nucleotides, the CDR3 is TGTGCCAGCAGCCCTCTTGGCGGGACTAGCGGGAGGCCGAATGAGCAGTTCTTC. Translating gives CASSPLGGTSGRPNEQFF.

This clonotype was seen many times. CDR3 in amino acids: CASSVQGARTEAFF. For the CDR3, the DNA is TGTGCCAGCAGCGTACAGGGGGCGAGAACTGAAGCTTTCTTT. This chain joins TRBV7-9 and TRBJ1-1; 9 nucleotides align to TRBD1. CDR1 is SEHNR and CDR2 is FQNEAQ in the germline V gene (reference sequence). The CDR3 runs 14 residues. J was trimmed by 5 bases and V by 5 bases; bases with no gene match: 6.

This clonotype turned up a few times. The chain has TRBV4-3 and TRBJ2-7; 11 nucleotides align to TRBD2. CDR3 length: 17 amino acids. Germline V gene lookup returns CDR1 LGHNA and CDR2 YSLEER. Trimming removed 0 bases from V and 5 bases from J; junction bases left unmatched: 9. DNA for the CDR3: TGCGCCAGCAGCCAAGACCCTACTAGCGGGAGTTGGAACGAGCAGTACTTC. This translates into CASSQDPTSGSWNEQYF.

This clonotype was seen more than once but under ten times. The chain recombines TRBV5-1 with TRBJ2-3; tentative D call: TRBD2 (6 bases). Germline V gene sequence: CDR1 SGHRS, CDR2 YFSETQ. The CDR3 runs 15 residues. Trimming cost V 2 bases and J 1 base, with 11 bases left between them. The CDR3 is CASSFGSKGTDTQYF. The CDR3 DNA is TGCGCCAGCAGCTTCGGGAGTAAGGGCACAGATACGCAGTATTTT.

The J gene is TRBJ1-2, the V gene TRBV6-1; D unclear. The CDR3 totals 14 residues. Germline CDR1 reads MNHNS; CDR2 reads SASEGT. V shed 1 base and J shed 4 bases, with 10 bases lying between them. CDR3 in amino acids: CASSEVGTGYGYTF. Here the CDR3 DNA reads TGTGCCAGCAGTGAAGTAGGAACCGGCTATGGCTACACCTTC.

The chain combines TRBV20-1 with TRBJ2-7, with D hard to call. V lost 0 bases and J 2 bases, leaving 14 bases between the germline ends. Germline loops: CDR1 DFQATT, CDR2 SNEGSKA (reference sequence). This CDR3 contains 15 residues. The CDR3 DNA follows: TGCAGTGCTAGAGATCCCGGCACTCCTCCCTACGAGCAGTACTTC. Protein product: CSARDPGTPPYEQYF.

Only a few counts were recorded for this clonotype. This chain connects TRBV27 to TRBJ1-1; D uncertain. Trimming shortened V by 6 bases and J by 1 base, and 18 bases separated the two germline ends. Germline-derived CDR1 and CDR2 are MNHEY and SMNVEV (reference sequence). CDR3 length: 16 residues. In DNA, the CDR3 is TGTGCCAGCAGACCCCCCTACAGCGGAAGGAACACTGAAGCTTTCTTT. Protein product: CASRPPYSGRNTEAFF.

The V and J genes are TRBV7-2 and TRBJ1-4; D is undetermined. The V and J ends lost 1 base and 0 bases respectively, with 9 bases between them. This CDR3 comprises 16 residues. Germline V gene lookup returns CDR1 SGHTA and CDR2 FQGNSA. The CDR3 coding sequence is TGTGCCAGCAGCTTAGGGGAGACATCAACTAATGAAAAACTGTTTTTT. Translated: CASSLGETSTNEKLFF. Full variable domain (remainder filled in from reference TRBV7-2 and TRBJ1-4): GAGVSQSPSNKVTEKGKDVELRCDPISGHTALYWYRQSLGQGLEFLIYFQGNSAPDKSGLPSDRFSAERTGGSVSTLTIQRTQQEDSAVYLCASSLGETSTNEKLFFGSGTQLSVL.

This clonotype was detected only a few times. The chain couples TRBV11-2 to TRBJ1-6; D gene unclear. Trimming stripped 5 bases from V and 9 bases from J, with 26 bases between. Germline lookup yields CDR1 SGHAT and CDR2 FQNNGV. This CDR3 is 18 amino acids long. The CDR3 is CASSGPLTPSKRVSPLHF. In DNA, the CDR3 is TGTGCCAGCAGCGGCCCTCTCACCCCTTCGAAGCGGGTTTCACCCCTCCACTTT.

This clonotype was observed a handful of times. This chain uses TRBV4-3 with TRBJ1-5; TRBD1 aligns across 8 bases. Germline values: CDR1 LGHNA, CDR2 YSLEER. J gave up 2 bases and V 0 bases, and 6 bases lay outside the gene matches. The CDR3 has 17 amino acids. The CDR3 loop is CASSQEALDRGNQPQHF. The CDR3 nucleotides read TGCGCCAGCAGCCAAGAGGCCCTGGACAGGGGCAATCAGCCCCAGCATTTT.

V and J are TRBV5-6 and TRBJ2-5, with TRBD1 identical over 8 bases. J was trimmed by 4 bases and V by 0 bases; bases with no gene match: 2. CDR1 and CDR2 (germline): SGHDT, YYEEEE. CDR3 length equals 14 residues. Written as DNA, the CDR3 is TGTGCCAGCAGCTTGGCAGGGGGCATAGAGACCCAGTACTTC. Its translation is CASSLAGGIETQYF.

The V gene is TRBV27, the J gene TRBJ2-7; 9 nucleotides line up with TRBD1. CDR3 size: 14 residues. V was pared by 4 bases and J by 5 bases, with 6 bases of the junction left unmatched. CDR1 and CDR2 (germline): MNHEY, SMNVEV (reference sequence). The CDR3: CASSWGQGLHEQYF. CDR3 nucleotides: TGTGCCAGCAGTTGGGGACAGGGTCTACACGAGCAGTACTTC.

Note on this clonotype: This clone may be a read error of a much larger clone one base away. This chain connects TRBV7-9 to TRBJ2-1, with 8 bases matching TRBD2. J lost 9 bases, V lost 7 bases, and 8 bases had no gene match. Germline CDR1 is SEHNR and CDR2 is FQNEAQ (reference sequence). CDR3 length: 13 amino acids. As DNA, the CDR3 is TGTGCCAGCACCTTCGGACTAGCCTTTGAGCAGTTCTTC. Translating it yields CASTFGLAFEQFF.